These T cell receptor beta chains were read from a single sample in a study of cytomegalovirus exposure and HLA in healthy donors. Profiled with immunoSEQ multiplex PCR; TCRdb holds only in-frame clones, not every one. The sample holds more than 100,000 clones, roughly 90% seen once. Source material: PBMCs. These receptors all stem from a man aged 25 to 45 in good health and CMV-seronegative. Each CDR3 is given with its conserved first and last residue. The D gene is left open where the match is weak. Clone sizes are given selectively: once, few, many, or a class where the clone is expanded.

CDR3,DNA,J,size,V,D
CASSFTGLGNEQFF,TGTGCCAGCAGCTTTACAGGGCTGGGCAATGAGCAGTTCTTC,TRBJ2-1,NA,TRBV7-9,NA
CASSYPGTGGLYEQYF,TGTGCCAGCAGTTACCCAGGGACAGGGGGGCTGTACGAGCAGTACTTC,TRBJ2-7,NA,TRBV6-5,TRBD1
CASSTDGGGYEQYF,TGTGCCAGCAGCACCGACGGCGGGGGTTACGAGCAGTACTTC,TRBJ2-7,NA,TRBV7-2,TRBD2
CASGLDPPYEQYF,TGTGCTAGTGGCTTGGATCCTCCCTACGAGCAGTACTTC,TRBJ2-7,NA,TRBV12-5,NA
CASSVAGGYEQYF,TGTGCCAGCAGCGTGGCGGGAGGCTACGAGCAGTACTTC,TRBJ2-7,NA,TRBV11-2,TRBD2
CASSSTGVEQYF,TGTGCCAGCAGCTCTACAGGGGTCGAGCAGTACTTC,TRBJ2-7,NA,TRBV7-9,TRBD1
CSSSGQRYTEAFF,TGCAGCTCCTCCGGACAGAGGTACACTGAAGCTTTCTTT,TRBJ1-1,NA,TRBV29-1,NA
CASSQELLREKLFF,TGTGCCAGCAGCCAGGAACTACTGAGGGAAAAACTGTTTTTT,TRBJ1-4,once,TRBV4-2,NA
CSASGRDTQYF,TGCAGTGCTAGCGGTCGAGATACGCAGTATTTT,TRBJ2-3,NA,TRBV20-1,NA
CASKSGARDTQYF,TGTGCCAGCAAGAGTGGGGCCCGGGATACGCAGTATTTT,TRBJ2-3,NA,TRBV6-6,NA
CASSLVEAYGYTF,TGCGCCAGCAGCTTGGTAGAGGCCTATGGCTACACCTTC,TRBJ1-2,NA,TRBV5-1,NA
CATVPLGNQGGTQYF,TGTGCCACCGTACCCCTCGGGAACCAAGGTGGTACGCAGTATTTT,TRBJ2-3,NA,TRBV7-9,NA
CASEEQGLSGNTIYF,TGTGCCAGCGAAGAACAGGGCCTGTCTGGAAACACCATATATTTT,TRBJ1-3,NA,TRBV2,NA
CSVLRTGGYGYTF,TGCAGCGTCCTCCGGACAGGGGGCTATGGCTACACCTTC,TRBJ1-2,NA,TRBV29-1,TRBD1
CASSYTGTGPFNEQFF,TGTGCCAGCAGTTACACCGGGACAGGCCCCTTCAATGAGCAGTTCTTC,TRBJ2-1,NA,TRBV6-6,TRBD1
CASSNGGTSGSVSYNEQFF,TGCGCCAGCAGCAACGGAGGGACTAGCGGGAGCGTCTCCTACAATGAGCAGTTCTTC,TRBJ2-1,NA,TRBV4-1,TRBD2
CASSLKSYYGYTF,TGTGCCAGCAGTTTAAAATCCTATTATGGCTACACCTTC,TRBJ1-2,NA,TRBV27,NA
CSVEGTRGGGETQYF,TGCAGCGTTGAGGGGACTAGGGGAGGTGGGGAGACCCAGTACTTC,TRBJ2-5,once,TRBV29-1,TRBD2
CAWSVPAPGGEKLFF,TGTGCCTGGAGCGTCCCCGCACCCGGAGGTGAAAAACTGTTTTTT,TRBJ1-4,NA,TRBV30,NA
CASSLGISTEAFF,TGCGCCAGCAGCTTGGGTATCAGTACTGAAGCTTTCTTT,TRBJ1-1,NA,TRBV5-1,NA
CASSSSSGPSLDEQYF,TGTGCCAGCAGCTCCTCTAGCGGACCCTCTCTGGACGAGCAGTACTTC,TRBJ2-7,NA,TRBV7-9,TRBD2
CASSSRGTGKIMVAGQYF,TGTGCCAGCAGCTCGCGCGGGACAGGGAAGATAATGGTTGCGGGGCAGTACTTC,TRBJ2-7,NA,TRBV7-9,TRBD1
CASSYLTQGDGYTF,TGTGCCAGCAGTTACTTAACGCAGGGGGATGGCTACACCTTC,TRBJ1-2,NA,TRBV6-6,TRBD1
CASSFAVNTEAFF,TGTGCCAGCAGCTTTGCAGTGAACACTGAAGCTTTCTTT,TRBJ1-1,NA,TRBV7-9,NA
CASSQDSRPLYGYTF,TGCGCCAGCAGCCAAGATTCCAGGCCCCTCTATGGCTACACCTTC,TRBJ1-2,NA,TRBV4-3,NA
CAWSQDIYTDTQYF,TGTGCCTGGAGTCAGGACATTTACACAGATACGCAGTATTTT,TRBJ2-3,NA,TRBV30,NA
CASSSTGYEQYF,TGTGCCAGCAGCTCGACAGGCTACGAGCAGTACTTC,TRBJ2-7,NA,TRBV11-3,NA
CASSVGLQYEQYF,TGTGCCAGCAGCGTAGGGCTTCAATACGAGCAGTACTTC,TRBJ2-7,NA,TRBV9,NA
CATSYSNYGYTF,TGTGCCACCAGCTACAGTAACTATGGCTACACCTTC,TRBJ1-2,NA,TRBV15,NA
CASSFGQTSRYYGYTF,TGTGCCAGCAGCTTTGGTCAGACTTCCCGGTACTATGGCTACACCTTC,TRBJ1-2,NA,TRBV5-4,NA
CASSIDGSSYNEQFF,TGTGCCAGTAGTATAGACGGGAGCTCCTACAATGAGCAGTTCTTC,TRBJ2-1,NA,TRBV19,NA
CASSWGDSTDTQYF,TGCGCCAGCAGCTGGGGGGACAGCACAGATACGCAGTATTTT,TRBJ2-3,NA,TRBV5-1,NA
CASSVTPGPDYGYTF,TGTGCCAGTAGTGTGACCCCAGGGCCCGACTATGGCTACACCTTC,TRBJ1-2,NA,TRBV19,NA
CASSVVGARQETQYF,TGTGCCAGCAGCGTAGTGGGGGCTAGACAAGAGACCCAGTACTTC,TRBJ2-5,NA,TRBV9,NA
CASSDDRGRTGANVLTF,TGTGCCAGCAGCGACGACAGGGGGCGCACTGGGGCCAACGTCCTGACTTTC,TRBJ2-6,NA,TRBV5-5,TRBD1
CASSVRLTDPYEQYF,TGTGCCAGTAGTGTAAGGTTGACAGACCCTTACGAGCAGTACTTC,TRBJ2-7,NA,TRBV19,NA
CASSTRLAGHLNTDTQYF,TGTGCCAGCAGCACCCGACTAGCGGGCCATTTAAACACAGATACGCAGTATTTT,TRBJ2-3,NA,TRBV7-6,TRBD2
CASSELAGTDTQYF,TGTGCCAGCAGTGAGCTAGCGGGCACAGATACGCAGTATTTT,TRBJ2-3,NA,TRBV2,TRBD2
CASSESPEQQYF,TGTGCCAGCAGTGAATCCCCGGAGCAACAGTACTTC,TRBJ2-7,NA,TRBV6-1,NA
CASSEGTNFGGYTF,TGTGCCAGCAGCGAGGGGACTAACTTTGGGGGCTACACCTTC,TRBJ1-2,NA,TRBV7-9,NA
CASSQSWLLNQPQHF,TGCGCCAGCAGTCAATCGTGGCTCCTCAATCAGCCCCAGCATTTT,TRBJ1-5,NA,TRBV23-1,NA
CASSLVSGSKGSYNEQFF,TGTGCCAGCAGCTTAGTGAGCGGGAGTAAGGGCTCCTACAATGAGCAGTTCTTC,TRBJ2-1,NA,TRBV7-9,TRBD2
CASSLVPSGADYEQYF,TGCGCCAGCAGCTTGGTGCCTAGCGGGGCCGACTACGAGCAGTACTTC,TRBJ2-7,NA,TRBV5-1,TRBD2
CASSLQGGDNEQFF,TGCGCCAGCAGCCTTCAAGGGGGGGACAATGAGCAGTTCTTC,TRBJ2-1,NA,TRBV4-1,NA
CASSPRPKTGDEQFF,TGTGCCAGCAGCCCGCGCCCAAAGACAGGGGATGAGCAGTTCTTC,TRBJ2-1,NA,TRBV5-4,TRBD1
CASSLAGQENQPQHF,TGTGCCAGCAGCTTAGCGGGACAGGAGAATCAGCCCCAGCATTTT,TRBJ1-5,NA,TRBV11-2,TRBD1
CALDLTGLVSYNEQFF,TGTGCCCTAGACCTTACCGGATTGGTCTCCTACAATGAGCAGTTCTTC,TRBJ2-1,once,TRBV30,NA
CASSPTGGFTEAFF,TGTGCCAGCAGCCCGACAGGGGGCTTCACTGAAGCTTTCTTT,TRBJ1-1,NA,TRBV27,TRBD1
CASRFTGTGQFYGYTF,TGTGCCAGTAGATTTACCGGGACAGGGCAGTTTTATGGCTACACCTTC,TRBJ1-2,NA,TRBV19,TRBD1
CASSPIQRNEQYF,TGTGCCAGCAGCCCGATACAGCGGAACGAGCAGTACTTC,TRBJ2-7,NA,TRBV5-6,NA
CASSEDRDRALTEAFF,TGCGCCAGCAGTGAGGACCGGGACAGGGCCCTCACTGAAGCTTTCTTT,TRBJ1-1,NA,TRBV10-1,TRBD1
CASSLATSTDTQYF,TGTGCCAGCAGCTTAGCGACTAGCACAGATACGCAGTATTTT,TRBJ2-3,NA,TRBV11-3,NA